What follows is one TCR beta chain and its context. Trimming removed 8 bases at V and 8 bases at J, with 18 bases between. The CDR3 totals 14 residues. Germline assignment: CDR1 SGHTA and CDR2 FQGNSA. The entry originates in a study of cytomegalovirus exposure and HLA in healthy donors. A multiplex PCR was run with 60 Vbeta primers and 13 Jbeta primers. Here immunoSEQ multiplex PCR was the method, and the copy in TCRdb shows in-frame clones only, minus some. The table includes approximately 110,000 clones, more than 65% detected once. The receptor comes from a man in his forties in good health and CMV-seropositive. The sequenced material came from PBMCs. The gene calls are TRBV7-2 and TRBJ1-4; a weak D match, TRBD1 (6 bases). As DNA, the CDR3 is TGTGCCAGCCGGGATGTGGGGGCTTGGGAAAAACTGTTTTTT. Translation: CASRDVGAWEKLFF. Together with reference TRBV7-2 and TRBJ1-4, the CDR3 gives the full variable domain: GAGVSQSPSNKVTEKGKDVELRCDPISGHTALYWYRQSLGQGLEFLIYFQGNSAPDKSGLPSDRFSAERTGGSVSTLTIQRTQQEDSAVYLCASRDVGAWEKLFFGSGTQLSVL.